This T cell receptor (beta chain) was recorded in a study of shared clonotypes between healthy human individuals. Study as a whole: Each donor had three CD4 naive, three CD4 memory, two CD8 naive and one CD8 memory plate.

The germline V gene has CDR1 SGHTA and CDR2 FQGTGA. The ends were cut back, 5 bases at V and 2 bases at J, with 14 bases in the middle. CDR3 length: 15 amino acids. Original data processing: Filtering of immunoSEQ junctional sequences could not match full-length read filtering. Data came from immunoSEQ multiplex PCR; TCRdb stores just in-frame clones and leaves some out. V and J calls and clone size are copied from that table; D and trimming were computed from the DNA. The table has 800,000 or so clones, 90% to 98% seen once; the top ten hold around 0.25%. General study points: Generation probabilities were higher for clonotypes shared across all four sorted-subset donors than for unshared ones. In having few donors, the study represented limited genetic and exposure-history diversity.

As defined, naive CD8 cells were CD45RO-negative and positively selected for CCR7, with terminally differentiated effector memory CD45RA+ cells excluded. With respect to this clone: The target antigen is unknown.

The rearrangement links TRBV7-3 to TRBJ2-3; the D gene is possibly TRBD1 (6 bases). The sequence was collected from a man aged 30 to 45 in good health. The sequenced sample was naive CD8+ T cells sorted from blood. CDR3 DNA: TGTGCCAGCAGCCTCGGGACAACTAACACAGATACGCAGTATTTT. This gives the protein CASSLGTTNTDTQYF.